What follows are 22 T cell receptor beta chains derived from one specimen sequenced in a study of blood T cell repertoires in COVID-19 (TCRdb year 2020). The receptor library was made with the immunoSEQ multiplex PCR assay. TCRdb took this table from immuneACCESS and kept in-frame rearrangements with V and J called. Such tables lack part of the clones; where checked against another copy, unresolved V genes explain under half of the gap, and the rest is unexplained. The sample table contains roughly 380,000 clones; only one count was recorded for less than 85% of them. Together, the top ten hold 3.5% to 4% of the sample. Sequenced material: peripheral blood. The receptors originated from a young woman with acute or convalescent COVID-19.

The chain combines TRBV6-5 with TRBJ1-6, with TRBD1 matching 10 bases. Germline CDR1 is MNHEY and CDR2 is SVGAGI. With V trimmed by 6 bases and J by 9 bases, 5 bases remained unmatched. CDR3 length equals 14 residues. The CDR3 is CASRPGQGGSPLHF. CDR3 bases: TGTGCCAGCAGGCCTGGACAGGGGGGTTCACCCCTCCACTTT.

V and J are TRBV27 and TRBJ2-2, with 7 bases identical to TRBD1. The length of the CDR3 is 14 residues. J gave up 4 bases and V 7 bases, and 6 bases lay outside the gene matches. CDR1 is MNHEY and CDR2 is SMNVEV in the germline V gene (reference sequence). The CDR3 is CASTQNRGTGELFF. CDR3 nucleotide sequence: TGTGCCAGCACGCAAAACAGGGGCACCGGGGAGCTGTTTTTT.

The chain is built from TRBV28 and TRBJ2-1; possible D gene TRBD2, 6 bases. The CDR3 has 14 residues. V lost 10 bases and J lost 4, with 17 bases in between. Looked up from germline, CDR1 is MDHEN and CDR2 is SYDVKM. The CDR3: CAMSTGVDYNEQFF. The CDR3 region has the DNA TGTGCCATGTCAACGGGAGTAGATTACAATGAGCAGTTCTTC.

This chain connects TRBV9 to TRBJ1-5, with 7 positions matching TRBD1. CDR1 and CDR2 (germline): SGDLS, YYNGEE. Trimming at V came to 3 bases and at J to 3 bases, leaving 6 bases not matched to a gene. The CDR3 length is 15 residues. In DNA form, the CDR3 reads TGTGCCAGCAGCGAGGGGGACAGTCACAATCAGCCCCAGCATTTT. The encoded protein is CASSEGDSHNQPQHF.

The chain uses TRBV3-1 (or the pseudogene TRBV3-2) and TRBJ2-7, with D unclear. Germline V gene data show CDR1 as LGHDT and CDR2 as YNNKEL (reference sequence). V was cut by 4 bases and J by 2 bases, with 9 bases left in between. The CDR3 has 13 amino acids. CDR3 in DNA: TGTGCCAGCAGCCGTCCCGGAGCCTACGAGCAGTACTTC. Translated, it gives CASSRPGAYEQYF.

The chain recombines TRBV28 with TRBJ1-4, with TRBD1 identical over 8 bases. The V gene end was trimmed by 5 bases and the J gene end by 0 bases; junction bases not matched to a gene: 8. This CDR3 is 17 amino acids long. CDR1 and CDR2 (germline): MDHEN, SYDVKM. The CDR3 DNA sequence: TGTGCCAGCAGTCACGCCGGGACAGGCTCAACTAATGAAAAACTGTTTTTT. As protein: CASSHAGTGSTNEKLFF.

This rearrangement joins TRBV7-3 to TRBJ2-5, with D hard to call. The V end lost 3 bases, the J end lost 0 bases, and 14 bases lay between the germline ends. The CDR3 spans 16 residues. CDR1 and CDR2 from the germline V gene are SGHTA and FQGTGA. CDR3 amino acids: CASSLLGGYNQETQYF. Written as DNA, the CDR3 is TGTGCCAGCAGCTTGCTTGGCGGATACAACCAAGAGACCCAGTACTTC.

The CDR3 loop reads CASSGEGEKTTDTQYF. The CDR3 DNA reads TGTGCCAGCAGCGGCGAGGGAGAAAAAACCACAGATACGCAGTATTTT. The chain carries TRBV7-9 and TRBJ2-3; possible D gene TRBD2, 5 bases. CDR3 length: 16 amino acids. The germline V gene encodes CDR1 SEHNR and CDR2 FQNEAQ (reference sequence). V lost 5 bases to trimming and J lost 2 bases, with 17 bases between them.

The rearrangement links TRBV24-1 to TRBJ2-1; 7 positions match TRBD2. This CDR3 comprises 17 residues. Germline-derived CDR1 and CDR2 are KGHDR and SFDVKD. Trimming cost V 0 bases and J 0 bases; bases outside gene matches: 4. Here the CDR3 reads CATSDLTAGFSYNEQFF. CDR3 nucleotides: TGTGCCACCAGTGATTTGACAGCGGGATTCTCCTACAATGAGCAGTTCTTC.

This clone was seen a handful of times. The CDR3 nucleotides read TGTGCCAGCAGCTTGGTGCAGGGGGATAATTCACCCCTCCACTTT. It yields the protein CASSLVQGDNSPLHF. The V gene is TRBV5-4, the J gene TRBJ1-6, with TRBD1 matching over 7 bases. CDR1 and CDR2 from the germline V gene are SGHNT and YYREEE (reference sequence). V lost 0 bases to trimming and J lost 5 bases; unmatched junction nucleotides: 2. The CDR3 is 15 residues long.

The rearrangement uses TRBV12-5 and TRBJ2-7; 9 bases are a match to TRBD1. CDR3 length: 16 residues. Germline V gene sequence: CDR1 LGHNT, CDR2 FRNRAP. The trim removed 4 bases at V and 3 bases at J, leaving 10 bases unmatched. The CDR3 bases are TGTGCTAGTGGTTCCTACCTTGACAGGGGGAGCTACGAGCAGTACTTC. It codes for CASGSYLDRGSYEQYF. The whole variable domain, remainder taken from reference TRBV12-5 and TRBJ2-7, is DARVTQTPRHKVTEMGQEVTMRCQPILGHNTVFWYRQTMMQGLELLAYFRNRAPLDDSGMPKDRFSAEMPDATLATLKIQPSEPRDSAVYFCASGSYLDRGSYEQYFGPGTRLTVT.

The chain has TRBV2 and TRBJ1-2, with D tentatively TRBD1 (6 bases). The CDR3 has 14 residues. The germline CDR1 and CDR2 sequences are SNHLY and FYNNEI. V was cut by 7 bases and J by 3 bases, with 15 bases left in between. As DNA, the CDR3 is TGTGCCAGCAACACCCAGGGGTCGGACTATGGCTACACCTTC. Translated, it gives CASNTQGSDYGYTF.

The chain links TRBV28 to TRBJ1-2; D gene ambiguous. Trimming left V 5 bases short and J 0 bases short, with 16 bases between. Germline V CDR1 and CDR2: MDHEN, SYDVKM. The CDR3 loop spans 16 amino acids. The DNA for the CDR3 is TGTGCCAGCAGTCCCCCAGGTGACATGGCTAACTATGGCTACACCTTC. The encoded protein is CASSPPGDMANYGYTF.

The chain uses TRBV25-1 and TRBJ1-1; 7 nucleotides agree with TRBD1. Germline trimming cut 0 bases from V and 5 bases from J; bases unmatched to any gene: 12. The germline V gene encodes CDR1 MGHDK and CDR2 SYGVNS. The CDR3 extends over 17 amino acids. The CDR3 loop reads CASSEYSPPSQGTEAFF. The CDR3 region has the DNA TGTGCCAGCAGTGAATATTCTCCTCCTTCACAGGGGACTGAAGCTTTCTTT. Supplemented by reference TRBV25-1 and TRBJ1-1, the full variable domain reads EADIYQTPRYLVIGTGKKITLECSQTMGHDKMYWYQQDPGMELHLIHYSYGVNSTEKGDLSSESTVSRIRTEHFPLTLESARPSHTSQYLCASSEYSPPSQGTEAFFGQGTRLTVV.

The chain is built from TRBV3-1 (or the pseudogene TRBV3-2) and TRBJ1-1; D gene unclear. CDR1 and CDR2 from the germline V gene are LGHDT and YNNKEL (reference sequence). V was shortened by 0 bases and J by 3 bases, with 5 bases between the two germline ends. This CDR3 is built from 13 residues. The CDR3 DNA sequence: TGTGCCAGCAGCCAAGAATCATACACTGAAGCTTTCTTT. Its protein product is CASSQESYTEAFF.

This CDR3 reads CASSFQATDTQYF. CDR3 DNA: TGTGCCAGCAGTTTCCAGGCCACAGATACGCAGTATTTT. V is TRBV7-3 and J is TRBJ2-3; no clear D. The V end lost 6 bases, the J end lost 2 bases, and 9 bases lay between the germline ends. The length of the CDR3 is 13 residues. CDR1 is SGHTA, CDR2 FQGTGA, per germline.

Written as DNA, the CDR3 is TGTGCCAGCACCGGGACAGGCAGCTCCTACAATGAGCAGTTCTTC. Protein sequence: CASTGTGSSYNEQFF. This chain uses TRBV9 with TRBJ2-1, with TRBD1 matching over 8 bases. The CDR3 loop spans 15 amino acids. With V trimmed by 6 bases and J by 0 bases, 5 bases remained unmatched. Germline loops: CDR1 SGDLS, CDR2 YYNGEE.

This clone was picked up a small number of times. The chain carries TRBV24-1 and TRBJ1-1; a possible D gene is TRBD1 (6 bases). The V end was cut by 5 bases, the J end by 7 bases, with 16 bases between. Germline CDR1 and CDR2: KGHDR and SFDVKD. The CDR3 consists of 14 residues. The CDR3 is CATSGGQSRNEAFF. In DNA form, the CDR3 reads TGTGCCACCAGTGGAGGACAGAGTCGGAATGAAGCTTTCTTT.

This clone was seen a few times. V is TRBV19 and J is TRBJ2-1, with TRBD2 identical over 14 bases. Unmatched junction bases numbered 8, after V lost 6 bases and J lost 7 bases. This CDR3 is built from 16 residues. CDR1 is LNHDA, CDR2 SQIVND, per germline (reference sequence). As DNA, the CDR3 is TGTGCCAGTAGCCAGAGGACTAGCGGGAGGTGGAATGAGCAGTTCTTC. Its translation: CASSQRTSGRWNEQFF.

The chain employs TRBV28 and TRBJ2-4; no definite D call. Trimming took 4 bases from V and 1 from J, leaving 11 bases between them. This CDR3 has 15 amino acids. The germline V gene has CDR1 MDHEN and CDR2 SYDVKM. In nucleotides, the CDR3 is TGTGCCAGCAGTTCGGTCGTATCTGCCAAAAACATTCAGTACTTC. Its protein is CASSSVVSAKNIQYF.

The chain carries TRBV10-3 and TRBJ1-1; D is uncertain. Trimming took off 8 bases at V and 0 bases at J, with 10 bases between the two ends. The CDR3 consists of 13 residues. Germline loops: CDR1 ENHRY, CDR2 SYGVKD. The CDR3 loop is CAIREGVNTEAFF. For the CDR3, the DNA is TGTGCCATCCGGGAGGGAGTGAACACTGAAGCTTTCTTT.

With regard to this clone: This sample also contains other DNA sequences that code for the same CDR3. The CDR3 DNA reads TGCGCCAGCAGCTCAAGACCGGGACAGGGGTACAATGAGCAGTTCTTC. It codes for CASSSRPGQGYNEQFF. J is TRBJ2-1 and V is TRBV5-1; 10 positions agree with TRBD1. There are 16 residues in the CDR3. The germline CDR1 and CDR2 sequences are SGHRS and YFSETQ. V lost 3 bases and J lost 4; bases outside the gene matches: 7.